The 15 T cell receptor beta chains below come from one sample, sequenced in a study of response to subunit inactivated influenza vaccine. TCRdb processed the RT-PCR reads anew with MiXCR; each CDR3 protein has one entry. The table includes fewer than 650,000 distinct CDR3 sequences, over 10% detected once. The starting material was PBMCs from blood, obtained roughly 6 weeks after vaccination. The receptors here all came from a man aged 50 or older who received an inactivated influenza vaccine.

This clonotype has a handful of counts. CDR3 nucleotide sequence: TGTGCCAGCAGCTACATTTGGGGAGACAACACTGAAGCTTTCTTT. It yields the protein CASSYIWGDNTEAFF. The chain couples TRBV5-6 to TRBJ1-1, with D unclear. There are 15 residues in the CDR3. Germline loops: CDR1 SGHDT, CDR2 YYEEEE. V lost 3 bases to trimming and J lost 2 bases, with 14 bases between them.

The table lists this clonotype with a few counts. The CDR3 DNA sequence: TGTGCCAGCAGGTGGACAGGGGAAGGCACTGAAGCTTTCTTT. This sequence encodes CASRWTGEGTEAFF. The chain employs TRBV12-3 or TRBV12-4 and TRBJ1-1; 9 nucleotides match TRBD1. The CDR3 consists of 14 residues. With 6 bases clipped from V and 4 bases from J, the junction kept 6 bases outside the gene matches.

The chain links TRBV24-1 to TRBJ2-3; TRBD2 agrees at 7 bases. Germline-derived CDR1 and CDR2 are KGHDR and SFDVKD. The CDR3 covers 15 residues. V dropped 7 bases and J dropped 1; count of bases not matched to a gene: 7. CDR3 in DNA: TGTGCCACCAGGGGAACTAGCGCCGGCACAGATACGCAGTATTTT. It is translated as CATRGTSAGTDTQYF.

This clonotype was observed a few times. The CDR3 coding sequence is TGTGCCAGCATCCCGCACCTAGGGAGTCTGGGGGAGCAGTTCTTC. This encodes CASIPHLGSLGEQFF. This chain uses TRBV4-2 with TRBJ2-1; D perhaps matches TRBD2 (5 bases). Germline CDR1 LGHNA, CDR2 YNFKEQ. The CDR3 has 15 residues. V shed 7 bases and J shed 10 bases, with 23 bases lying between them.

There are a few counts of this clonotype. The chain recombines TRBV27 with TRBJ2-5; TRBD2 is a possible D gene (6 bases). Germline CDR1 and CDR2: MNHEY and SMNVEV (reference sequence). V was clipped by 5 bases and J by 0 bases, with 13 bases between them. The CDR3 length is 15 residues. This chain's CDR3 is CASSKGLRDQETQYF. The CDR3 nucleotides read TGTGCCAGCAGTAAGGGACTGCGCGACCAAGAGACCCAGTACTTC.

The chain has TRBV7-9 and TRBJ2-5; TRBD2 is a possible D gene (6 bases). Germline V CDR1 and CDR2: SEHNR, FQNEAQ (reference sequence). The V gene lost 1 base and the J gene lost 5 bases, with 14 bases spanning the gap. The length of the CDR3 is 15 residues. The CDR3, as DNA: TGTGCCAGCAGCTTAGGCGACGGGAGAAGCGAGACCCAGTACTTC. It yields the protein CASSLGDGRSETQYF.

The V and J genes are TRBV6-2 or TRBV6-3 and TRBJ2-2; possibly TRBD2 for D (5 bases). Trimming left V 2 bases short and J 4 bases short, with 11 bases between. Germline V gene lookup returns CDR1 MNHEY and CDR2 SVGEGT. The CDR3 totals 15 residues. Written as DNA, the CDR3 is TGTGCCAGCAGTTACGAGGGTATGGGCACCGGGGAGCTGTTTTTT. Translated: CASSYEGMGTGELFF.

This clonotype was picked up a small number of times. In DNA, the CDR3 is TGTGCCAGCAGCAGCTTCCCCAGAAATGAGCAGTTCTTC. As protein: CASSSFPRNEQFF. This sequence joins TRBV21-1 and TRBJ2-1. TRBV21-1 counts as a pseudogene. CDR3 length: 13 residues.

This clonotype was recorded a few times. The chain recombines TRBV7-2 with TRBJ2-1, with 7 positions matching TRBD2. The V gene's germline CDR1 is SGHTA and CDR2 FQGNSA. This CDR3 spans 17 amino acids. J was trimmed by 1 base and V by 4 bases; bases with no gene match: 10. CDR3 nucleotides: TGTGCCAGCAGCTCCTTCTCAGCGGGGACTTCCTACAATGAGCAGTTCTTC. Its protein is CASSSFSAGTSYNEQFF.

V gene TRBV2 combines with J gene TRBJ2-1; D unresolved. Between the trimmed V and J ends, which lost 10 bases and 1 base, there was a span of 11 bases. Germline V gene lookup returns CDR1 SNHLY and CDR2 FYNNEI. This CDR3 region has 13 residues. The CDR3 DNA reads as TGTGCCACCAACATGGAGTCCTACAATGAGCAGTTCTTC. Protein: CATNMESYNEQFF.

This clonotype was seen only a few times. This sequence joins TRBV20-1 and TRBJ2-1; weak D call: TRBD2 (5 bases). The CDR3 spans 13 residues. V was clipped by 8 bases and J by 2 bases, with 13 bases between them. From germline, CDR1 is DFQATT and CDR2 SNEGSKA (reference sequence). The CDR3 sequence: CSLRGLPYNEQFF. Written as DNA, the CDR3 is TGCAGTCTTCGAGGACTCCCCTACAATGAGCAGTTCTTC.

This clonotype was picked up a small number of times. The rearrangement joins TRBV30 to TRBJ2-7, with D perhaps matching TRBD2 (5 bases). Germline CDR1 GTSNPN, CDR2 SVGIG (reference sequence). The CDR3 covers 12 residues. V was trimmed by 5 bases and J by 6 bases, leaving 14 bases between them. The CDR3 reads CAWERATTEQYF. CDR3 nucleotides: TGTGCCTGGGAGAGAGCGACTACCGAGCAGTACTTC.

This clonotype was observed a handful of times. The chain joins TRBV12-3 or TRBV12-4 to TRBJ2-4; possibly TRBD1 for D (5 bases). The CDR3 loop spans 15 amino acids. V was clipped by 4 bases and J by 6 bases, with 16 bases between them. CDR3 loop: CASSSPGNFGNIQYF. CDR3 bases: TGTGCCAGCAGTTCCCCAGGGAACTTCGGAAACATTCAGTACTTC.

The V gene is TRBV6-1, the J gene TRBJ1-1; 11 bases match TRBD1. This CDR3 comprises 15 residues. Germline CDR1 MNHNS, CDR2 SASEGT. Trimming removed 6 bases from V and 3 bases from J; junction bases left unmatched: 6. The CDR3 region has the DNA TGTGCCAGCAGGGGGACAGGGGGTCAGTACACTGAAGCTTTCTTT. Its translation is CASRGTGGQYTEAFF.

V usage is TRBV7-9 and J usage is TRBJ2-2; D not resolved. The V end was cut by 5 bases, the J end by 6 bases, with 10 bases between. CDR3 length: 13 amino acids. Germline CDR1 is SEHNR and CDR2 is FQNEAQ (reference sequence). The CDR3 protein is CASSLYRSGELFF. CDR3 bases: TGTGCCAGCAGCCTCTATCGGTCCGGGGAGCTGTTTTTT. Complete variable domain (other parts from reference TRBV7-9 and TRBJ2-2): DTGVSQNPRHKITKRGQNVTFRCDPISEHNRLYWYRQTLGQGPEFLTYFQNEAQLEKSRLLSDRFSAERPKGSFSTLEIQRTEQGDSAMYLCASSLYRSGELFFGEGSRLTVL.